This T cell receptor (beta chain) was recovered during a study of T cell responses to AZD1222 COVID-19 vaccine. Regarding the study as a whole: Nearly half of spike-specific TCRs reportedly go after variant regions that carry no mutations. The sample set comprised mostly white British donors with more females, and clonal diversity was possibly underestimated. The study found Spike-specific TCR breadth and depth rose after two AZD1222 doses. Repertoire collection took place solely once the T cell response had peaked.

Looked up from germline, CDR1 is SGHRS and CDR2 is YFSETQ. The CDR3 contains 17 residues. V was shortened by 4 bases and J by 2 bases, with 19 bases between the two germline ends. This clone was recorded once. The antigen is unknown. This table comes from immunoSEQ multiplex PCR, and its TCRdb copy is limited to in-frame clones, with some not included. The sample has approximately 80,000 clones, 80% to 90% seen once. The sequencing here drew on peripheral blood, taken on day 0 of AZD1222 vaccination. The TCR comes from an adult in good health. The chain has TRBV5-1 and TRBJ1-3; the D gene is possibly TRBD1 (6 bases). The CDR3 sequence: CASSNANPGGPGNTIYF. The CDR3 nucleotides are TGCGCCAGCAGCAACGCAAACCCCGGGGGCCCTGGAAACACCATATATTTT.